The present entry profiles one T cell receptor (beta chain) with its context. Sample-barcoded 5' priming and a J-beta primer mix drove a second PCR of 7 to 11 cycles. TCRdb reprocessed the 5' RACE reads via MiXCR and lists one record per CDR3 protein. The profile shows 1,300,000 or so distinct CDR3 sequences, roughly 60% of them singletons. This specimen belongs to a study of blood T cells in healthy people across ages. Germline CDR1 and CDR2: SGDLS and YYNGEE. This CDR3 spans 15 amino acids. The clonotype originates from a man younger than 35 in good health. The chain recombines TRBV9 with TRBJ2-4; D is perhaps TRBD2 (6 bases). The J call may be in error: the DNA end matches TRBJ2-7 better. Sequencing used blood. The CDR3 reads CASSVFGGLTGEQYF. CDR3 sequence (DNA): TGTGCCAGCAGCGTATTTGGGGGGTTAACCGGCGAGCAGTACTTC.